This T cell receptor beta chain emerged from a study of cytomegalovirus exposure and HLA in healthy donors. The PCR ran on 60 Vbeta and 13 Jbeta primers. Profiling relied on immunoSEQ multiplex PCR, and the TCRdb table lists in-frame clones only, not all of them. The table lists 270,000 or so clones, nearly 95% of them singletons. The V and J ends lost 10 bases and 6 bases, in that order; junction bases with no gene match: 13. This CDR3 has 14 residues. The germline gives CDR1 SNHLY, CDR2 FYNNEI. The source material was PBMCs. This sequence originates from a girl aged 2 to 10 in good health and CMV-seronegative. V is TRBV2 and J is TRBJ2-7, with 9 bases matching TRBD1. The CDR3 loop reads CANSDDRGFIEQYF. The CDR3 region has the DNA TGTGCCAACAGCGACGACAGGGGGTTTATCGAGCAGTACTTC.